This TCR beta chain was documented in a study of T-cell memory formation after mild COVID-19. In the study overall: For the most part, TCR clusters were specific to one donor.

Each CDR3 protein is one row after TCRdb ran MiXCR on the 5' RACE reads. This sample has about 470,000 distinct CDR3 sequences, with roughly 23% found just once. The CDR3 spans 14 residues. V was clipped by 4 bases and J by 0 bases, with 4 bases between them. CDR1 and CDR2 from the germline V gene are MNHNS and SASEGT. The source material was PBMCs or a T cell subset sorted from them (not recorded which). The clonotype comes from an adult woman who had mild COVID-19 (a few samples of this study predate the infection). Cell type and time point are not known. The chain employs TRBV6-1 and TRBJ1-6; D remains ambiguous. For the CDR3, the DNA is TGTGCCAGCAGTGGGGGCTCCTATAATTCACCCCTCCACTTT. It specifies CASSGGSYNSPLHF.